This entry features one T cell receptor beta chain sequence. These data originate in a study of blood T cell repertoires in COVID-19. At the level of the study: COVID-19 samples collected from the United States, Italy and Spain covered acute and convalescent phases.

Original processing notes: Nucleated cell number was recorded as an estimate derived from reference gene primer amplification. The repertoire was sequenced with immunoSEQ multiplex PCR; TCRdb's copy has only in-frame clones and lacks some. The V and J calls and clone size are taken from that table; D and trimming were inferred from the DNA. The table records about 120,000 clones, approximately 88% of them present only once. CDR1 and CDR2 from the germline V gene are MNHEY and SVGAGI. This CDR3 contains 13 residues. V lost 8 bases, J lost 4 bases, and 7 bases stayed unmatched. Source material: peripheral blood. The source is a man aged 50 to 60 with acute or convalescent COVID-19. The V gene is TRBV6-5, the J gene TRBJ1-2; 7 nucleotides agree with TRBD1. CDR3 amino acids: CASGVDRFYGYTF. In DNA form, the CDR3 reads TGTGCCAGCGGGGTGGACAGGTTCTATGGCTACACCTTC.